This T cell receptor (beta chain) was captured in a study of blood T cells in healthy people across ages. A sample-barcoded 5' primer and a J-beta primer mix were used in a second PCR of roughly 7 to 11 cycles. A template-switch adaptor containing 12 random nucleotides labeled each cDNA molecule. From the 5' RACE reads, TCRdb called clonotypes with MiXCR, one entry per CDR3 protein. This sample has under 700,000 distinct CDR3 sequences; approximately 25% occur once, and the top ten carry around 10%. The CDR3 extends over 13 amino acids. The V and J ends lost 8 bases and 5 bases respectively, with 15 bases between them. Germline V gene lookup returns CDR1 MDHEN and CDR2 SYDVKM. This same sample was also taken into another study, of T cells of mothers and their children. That publication notes: When mothers and children were related, their normalized repertoire overlap, which was always slightly higher, did not differ significantly from that of unrelated pairs.

This sequence was found in a boy younger than 18 in good health. V gene TRBV28 combines with J gene TRBJ2-5; a possible D gene is TRBD1 (6 bases). The sequenced material came from blood. The CDR3 is CASGSQGRETQYF. The DNA of the CDR3 is TGTGCCAGCGGATCACAGGGCCGGGAGACCCAGTACTTC.